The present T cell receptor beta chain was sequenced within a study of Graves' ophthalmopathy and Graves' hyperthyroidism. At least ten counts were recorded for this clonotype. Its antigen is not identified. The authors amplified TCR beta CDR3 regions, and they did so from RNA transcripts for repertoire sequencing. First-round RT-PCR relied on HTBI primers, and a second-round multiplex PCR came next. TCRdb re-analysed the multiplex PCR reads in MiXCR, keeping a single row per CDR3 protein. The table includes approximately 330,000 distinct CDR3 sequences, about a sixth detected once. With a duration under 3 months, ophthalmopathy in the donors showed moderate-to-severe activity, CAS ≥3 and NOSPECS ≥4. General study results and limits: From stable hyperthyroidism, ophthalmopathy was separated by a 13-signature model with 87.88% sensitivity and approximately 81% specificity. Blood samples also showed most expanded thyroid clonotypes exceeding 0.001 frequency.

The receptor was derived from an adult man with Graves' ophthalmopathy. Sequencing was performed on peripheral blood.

CDR3 residues: CASSFELRMGGELFF. CDR3 nucleotides: TGTGCCAGCAGTTTTGAGCTAAGAATGGGCGGGGAGCTGTTTTTT. The chain is built from TRBV28 and TRBJ2-2; no clear D gene. There are 15 residues in the CDR3. V shed 3 bases and J shed 7 bases, with 15 bases lying between them. Germline CDR1 and CDR2: MDHEN and SYDVKM.